The 9 T cell receptor beta chains below all came from one sample that was sequenced in a study of T-cell reconstitution after alpha-beta-depleted transplantation in children. Unique molecular identifiers were used in preparing the TCRbeta library. MiXCR, run by TCRdb on the PCR reads, gives a single entry per CDR3 protein. The sample carries about 200,000 distinct CDR3 sequences, roughly 6.3% recorded once. The specimen was PBMCs, collected before TCRalphabeta/CD19-depleted stem cell transplant. Receptors originate from a girl under two years old with combined immunodeficiency, due to receive a stem cell transplant.

This clonotype has ten or more counts. V usage is TRBV3-1 and J usage is TRBJ2-1; 12 bases match TRBD2. Germline CDR1 reads LGHDT; CDR2 reads YNNKEL (reference sequence). Trimming at V came to 3 bases and at J to 7 bases, leaving 7 bases not matched to a gene. The CDR3 has 16 residues. The CDR3 sequence: CASSHDTSGRINEQFF. CDR3 nucleotides: TGTGCCAGCAGCCACGATACTAGCGGGAGGATTAATGAGCAGTTCTTC.

This chain's CDR3 is CSAPFGPDTQYF. CDR3 DNA: TGCAGTGCCCCTTTTGGCCCAGATACGCAGTATTTT. The genes are TRBV20-1 and TRBJ2-3; D is uncertain. Per germline, CDR1 DFQATT and CDR2 SNEGSKA (reference sequence). The length of the CDR3 is 12 residues. V was trimmed by 6 bases and J by 4 bases, leaving 11 bases between them.

As concerns this clonotype: Just one base apart from a much larger clone, this may be a read error. This CDR3 fails to terminate in the conserved phenylalanine or tryptophan, so it likely reflects a read error. The V and J genes are TRBV15 and TRBJ2-1; 10 positions agree with TRBD2. With 8 bases clipped from V and 8 bases from J, the junction kept 9 bases outside the gene matches. Germline V gene sequence: CDR1 LNHNV, CDR2 YYDKDF (reference sequence). CDR3 size: 14 residues. CDR3 DNA: TGTGCCACCGTCAAGCGGGAGGGCCTCTATGAGCAGTTCTAC. As protein: CATVKREGLYEQFY.

This clonotype has at least ten counts. The chain employs TRBV6-1 and TRBJ2-1; 14 bases fit TRBD2. The germline V gene encodes CDR1 MNHNS and CDR2 SASEGT. CDR3 length: 16 residues. V lost 6 bases and J lost 7; bases outside the gene matches: 8. CDR3 sequence reads: CASSLRLAGGLNEQFF. DNA for the CDR3: TGTGCCAGCAGCCTTCGACTAGCGGGAGGGTTAAATGAGCAGTTCTTC.

Remarks on this clonotype: Since a much larger clone is just one base distant, this may be a read error. The V call is TRBV13, the J call TRBJ2-7; no definite D call. Germline V gives CDR1 PRHDT, CDR2 FYEKMQ (reference sequence). The CDR3 covers 13 residues. CDR3 sequence reads: CACSLNTAYEQYF. In DNA form, the CDR3 reads TGTGCCTGCAGCTTAAATACGGCCTACGAGCAGTACTTC. The full variable domain, rest sourced from reference TRBV13 and TRBJ2-7, is AAGVIQSPRHLIKEKRETATLKCYPIPRHDTVYWYQQGPGQDPQFLISFYEKMQSDKGSIPDRFSAQQFSDYHSELNMSSLELGDSALYFCACSLNTAYEQYFGPGTRLTVT.

This clonotype occurred many times. The V and J genes are TRBV21-1 and TRBJ2-2; the table assigns TRBD2, which was not confirmed against the DNA. TRBV21-1 is a pseudogene locus. The CDR3 consists of 17 residues. CDR3: CASSKELAGTNTGELFF. The CDR3 DNA reads as TGTGCCAGCAGCAAAGAGCTAGCGGGGACGAACACCGGGGAGCTGTTTTTT.

The sample holds many counts of this clonotype. This rearrangement joins TRBV7-8 to TRBJ2-7, with 8 bases lining up with TRBD1. From germline, CDR1 is SGHVS and CDR2 FQNEAQ. The CDR3 length is 15 residues. V lost 1 base to trimming and J lost 2 bases; unmatched junction nucleotides: 4. The CDR3 DNA is TGTGCCAGCAGCTTAGTAGGCAGGGGGCCCTACGAGCAGTACTTC. Translating it yields CASSLVGRGPYEQYF.

This clonotype was seen many times. This chain links TRBV15 with TRBJ2-7; 7 bases agree with TRBD1. Trimming cost V 5 bases and J 7 bases; bases outside gene matches: 8. The V gene's germline CDR1 is LNHNV and CDR2 YYDKDF (reference sequence). This CDR3 region has 13 residues. CDR3: CATSDGTAVEQYF. The CDR3 nucleotides read TGTGCCACCAGCGACGGGACAGCTGTTGAGCAGTACTTC.

This clonotype was picked up a small number of times. The chain is built from TRBV7-9 and TRBJ2-7, with 9 bases aligning to TRBD2. V was pared by 5 bases and J by 1 base, with 12 bases of the junction left unmatched. Germline assignment: CDR1 SEHNR and CDR2 FQNEAQ (reference sequence). This CDR3 has 17 residues. CDR3 in amino acids: CASSEYSGTSPSYEQYF. CDR3 DNA sequence: TGTGCCAGCAGCGAATACTCCGGGACTAGCCCATCCTACGAGCAGTACTTC. Based on the CDR3 plus reference TRBV7-9 and TRBJ2-7, the full variable domain is DTGVSQNPRHKITKRGQNVTFRCDPISEHNRLYWYRQTLGQGPEFLTYFQNEAQLEKSRLLSDRFSAERPKGSFSTLEIQRTEQGDSAMYLCASSEYSGTSPSYEQYFGPGTRLTVT.